This T cell receptor (beta chain) was recorded in a study of blood T cells in healthy people across ages. Total RNA, at least 5.5 micrograms per sample, was extracted from PBMCs. Remarks on this clonotype: What it binds is not known. A much larger clone lies a single base off, so this may be a read error.

Trimming removed 0 bases at V and 5 bases at J, with 7 bases between. Germline V lookup: CDR1 SEHNR, CDR2 FQNEAQ (reference sequence). The CDR3 consists of 13 residues. With a J-beta primer mix and a sample-barcoded 5' primer, a second PCR ran about 7 to 12 cycles. TCRdb reanalysed the 5' RACE reads using MiXCR and keeps one entry per CDR3 protein. The table lists 1.5 million to 2 million distinct CDR3 sequences, around 40% of them singletons. Overall study findings and caveats: Donor CMV status was unknown, possibly confounding expanded clonotype changes. A strong correlation was found between TCR beta diversity and the percentage of naive T cells. Greater diversity and more naive CD4+ cells were seen in long-lived donors than in aged donors.

The genes are TRBV7-9 and TRBJ1-1; no clear D. The sample comprised blood. This receptor was obtained from a human donor in good health. This CDR3 reads CASSLADGTEAFF. For the CDR3, the DNA is TGTGCCAGCAGCTTAGCGGACGGGACTGAAGCTTTCTTT.